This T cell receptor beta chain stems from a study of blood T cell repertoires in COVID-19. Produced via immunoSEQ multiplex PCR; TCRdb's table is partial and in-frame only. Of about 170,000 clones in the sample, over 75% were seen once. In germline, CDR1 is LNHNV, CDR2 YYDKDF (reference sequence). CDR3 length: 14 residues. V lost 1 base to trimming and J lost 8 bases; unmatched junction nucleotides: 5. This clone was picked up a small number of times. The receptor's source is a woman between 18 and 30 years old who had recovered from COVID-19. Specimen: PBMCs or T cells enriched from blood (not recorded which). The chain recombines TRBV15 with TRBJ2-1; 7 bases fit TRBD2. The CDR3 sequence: CATSRAREVHEQFF. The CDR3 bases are TGTGCCACCAGCAGAGCACGGGAGGTCCATGAGCAGTTCTTC.